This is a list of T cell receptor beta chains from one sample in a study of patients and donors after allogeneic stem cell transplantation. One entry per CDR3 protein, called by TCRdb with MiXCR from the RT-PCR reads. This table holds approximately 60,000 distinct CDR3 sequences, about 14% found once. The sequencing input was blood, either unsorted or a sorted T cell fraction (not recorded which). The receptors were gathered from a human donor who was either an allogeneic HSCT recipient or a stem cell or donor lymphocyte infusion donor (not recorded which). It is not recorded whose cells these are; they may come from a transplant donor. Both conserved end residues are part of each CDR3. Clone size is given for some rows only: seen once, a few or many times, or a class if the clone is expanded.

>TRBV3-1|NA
CASSQLRDTLKYTF
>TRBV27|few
CASSRQGSGQPQHF
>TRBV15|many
CATSVPGRMNSPLHF
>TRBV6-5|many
CASSYRGQGQPQHF
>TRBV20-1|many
CSARDPLTEAFF
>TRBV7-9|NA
CASSADTMQETQYF
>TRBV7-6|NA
CASSLGTSGRVPGDEQFF
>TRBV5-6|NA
CASSLTLTGSETQYF
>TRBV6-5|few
CASSTDREGQETQYF
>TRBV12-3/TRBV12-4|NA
CASSPGTSGSIYNEQFF
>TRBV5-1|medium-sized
CASSFLGQDEKLFF
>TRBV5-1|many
CASSLEGGNTEAFF
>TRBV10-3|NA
CAISPIRDREGQETQYF
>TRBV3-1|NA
CASSFGYGAFF
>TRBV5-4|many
CASSLEFGGGGYTF
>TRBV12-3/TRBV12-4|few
CASRIRDRGYNEQFF
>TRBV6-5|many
CASSGQRASYEQYF
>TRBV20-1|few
CSASTPGQNGEQYF
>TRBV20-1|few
CSARGEGGQPQHF
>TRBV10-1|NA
CASSEEVNYEQYF
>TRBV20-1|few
CSARPPGTSWYEQYF
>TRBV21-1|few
CASSQGLQGGLYSNQPQHF
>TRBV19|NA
CASSILPLAGGTYNEQFF
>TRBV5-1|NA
CASSYRVNTEAFF
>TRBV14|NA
CASSHIQETQYF
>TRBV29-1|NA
CSVLTSGKETQYF
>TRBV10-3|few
CAITNGRLDEQFF
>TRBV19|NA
CASSQQGNTEAFF